The next 30 T cell receptor beta chains were all read from a single sample in a study of breast tumors, draining lymph nodes, adjacent tissues. Breast cancer patients provided tissue from their axillary draining lymph nodes. TCRdb independently ran MiXCR on the multiplex PCR reads; one entry per CDR3 protein. Of 190,000 or so distinct CDR3 sequences in the sample, approximately 33% were seen once. Material: axillary lymph node tissue. The receptors here all came from a female donor with breast cancer. Some clones in this sample may be carry-over from other donors' samples.

The genes are TRBV2 and TRBJ2-7, with D possibly being TRBD1 or TRBD2 (7 bases each). CDR3 length equals 11 residues. Looked up from germline, CDR1 is SNHLY and CDR2 is FYNNEI. The CDR3 region is CADREGDEQYF. DNA for the CDR3: TGTGCTGACAGGGAGGGCGACGAGCAGTACTTC.

This clonotype was counted only a few times. This may arise from a read error, as a much more abundant clone is one base away. The chain carries TRBV7-9 and TRBJ2-7, with TRBD1 identical over 7 bases. Germline V gives CDR1 SEHNR, CDR2 FQNEAQ (reference sequence). V lost 4 bases and J lost 6; bases outside the gene matches: 6. This CDR3 spans 13 amino acids. The CDR3 reads CASSSTGLLEQYF. The CDR3 DNA follows: TGTGCCAGCAGCTCGACAGGGCTCCTCGAGCAGTACTTC. The whole variable domain, filled in from reference TRBV7-9 and TRBJ2-7, reads DTGVSQNPRHKITKRGQNVTFRCDPISEHNRLYWYRQTLGQGPEFLTYFQNEAQLEKSRLLSDRFSAERPKGSFSTLEIQRTEQGDSAMYLCASSSTGLLEQYFGPGTRLTVT.

This rearrangement joins TRBV24-1 to TRBJ2-1; 8 nucleotides match TRBD2. J was trimmed by 8 bases and V by 12 bases; bases with no gene match: 8. The CDR3 covers 12 residues. Germline CDR1 is KGHDR and CDR2 is SFDVKD. The CDR3 bases are TGTGCCGCCCGAAGCGGGAGTCATGAGCAGTTCTTC. It translates to CAARSGSHEQFF.

This clonotype was recorded a few times. The final CDR3 position lacks the conserved phenylalanine or tryptophan, pointing to a likely read error. The rearrangement joins TRBV12-3 or TRBV12-4 to TRBJ2-6, with D possibly TRBD1 on 6 matching bases. The V gene lost 4 bases and the J gene lost 4 bases, with 11 bases spanning the gap. This CDR3 contains 15 residues. The CDR3 DNA sequence: TGTGCCAGCAGTTCTCAGGGGCGCGGGGCCAACGTCCTGACTCTC. Encoded protein: CASSSQGRGANVLTL.

This clonotype was recorded at least ten times. The chain links TRBV7-6 to TRBJ2-1, with D perhaps TRBD1 or TRBD2 (5 bases each). Trimming shortened V by 0 bases and J by 5 bases, and 8 bases separated the two germline ends. The CDR3 length is 14 residues. The germline V gene has CDR1 SGHVS and CDR2 FNYEAQ. CDR3 sequence: CASSLAGRHNEQFF. In DNA, the CDR3 is TGTGCCAGCAGCTTAGCGGGACGTCACAATGAGCAGTTCTTC.

Note on this clonotype: This sequence may be a read error, since a much larger clone differs from it by one base. The V gene is TRBV7-9, the J gene TRBJ1-1; tentative D call: TRBD1 (6 bases). CDR1 and CDR2 from the germline V gene are SEHNR and FQNEAQ (reference sequence). There are 12 residues in the CDR3. This chain's CDR3 is CASGLGGTEAFF. The CDR3, as DNA: TGTGCCAGCGGCTTAGGGGGCACTGAAGCTTTCTTT.

This clonotype was detected a few times. This chain links TRBV12-3 or TRBV12-4 with TRBJ1-5; no reliable D call. This CDR3 comprises 11 residues. V was trimmed by 3 bases and J by 9 bases, leaving 6 bases between them. CDR3 loop: CASSFGGPQHF. CDR3 bases: TGTGCCAGCAGTTTCGGTGGGCCCCAGCATTTT.

Ten or more counts support this clonotype. CDR3 DNA: TGTGCCAGCAGCCCGGGACAGGGCAACGGCTACACCTTC. This codes for CASSPGQGNGYTF. The chain joins TRBV3-1 to TRBJ1-2, with TRBD1 matching 9 bases. Per germline, CDR1 LGHDT and CDR2 YNNKEL (reference sequence). This CDR3 is built from 13 residues. With 4 bases clipped from V and 8 bases from J, the junction kept 5 bases outside the gene matches.

The table lists this clonotype with many counts. The chain recombines TRBV12-3 or TRBV12-4 with TRBJ1-5, with D possibly TRBD1 on 5 matching bases. Trimming removed 0 bases at V and 2 bases at J, with 5 bases between. The CDR3 length is 14 residues. CDR3 amino acids: CASSLAGGNQPQHF. The CDR3 bases are TGTGCCAGCAGTTTAGCAGGGGGCAATCAGCCCCAGCATTTT.

Many counts were recorded for this clonotype. The chain recombines TRBV9 with TRBJ2-6; D perhaps matches TRBD1 (5 bases). V was trimmed by 6 bases and J by 0 bases, leaving 16 bases between them. CDR3 size: 17 residues. The V gene's germline CDR1 is SGDLS and CDR2 YYNGEE. CDR3 residues: CASTIHQGLSGANVLTF. The DNA for the CDR3 is TGTGCCAGCACCATACATCAGGGCCTCTCTGGGGCCAACGTCCTGACTTTC.

This sequence joins TRBV5-1 and TRBJ2-6, with a possible D match to TRBD1 (6 bases). Trimming pared 3 bases from V and 4 bases from J, leaving 11 bases between. Germline V CDR1 and CDR2: SGHRS, YFSETQ. This CDR3 is 15 amino acids long. CDR3 region: CASSSAGVGANVLTF. Written as DNA, the CDR3 is TGCGCCAGCAGCTCGGCAGGGGTAGGGGCCAACGTCCTGACTTTC.

This clonotype was recorded at least ten times. V gene TRBV6-5 combines with J gene TRBJ2-1, with D hard to call. This CDR3 has 11 residues. The germline gives CDR1 MNHEY, CDR2 SVGAGI. The germline V and J ends were trimmed by 6 bases and 9 bases, with 9 bases remaining between them. The CDR3 protein is CASSQNGEQFF. CDR3 DNA: TGTGCCAGCAGCCAAAACGGTGAGCAGTTCTTC.

V gene TRBV19 combines with J gene TRBJ2-5; TRBD1 might be the D (5 bases). Trimming left V 1 base short and J 3 bases short, with 9 bases between. Germline lookup yields CDR1 LNHDA and CDR2 SQIVND (reference sequence). The CDR3 covers 14 residues. CDR3: CASSIGRVEETQYF. The CDR3 DNA is TGTGCCAGTAGTATAGGCAGGGTAGAAGAGACCCAGTACTTC.

The chain employs TRBV7-2 and TRBJ1-4, with TRBD1 as a possible D gene (6 bases). Per germline, CDR1 SGHTA and CDR2 FQGNSA. This CDR3 is built from 17 residues. Trimming cost V 5 bases and J 0 bases, with 16 bases left between them. CDR3 in amino acids: CASSLLRWTATNEKLFF. The CDR3 DNA reads as TGTGCCAGCAGCCTCCTACGCTGGACAGCAACTAATGAAAAACTGTTTTTT.

The chain combines TRBV20-1 with TRBJ2-4; tentative D call: TRBD2 (5 bases). This CDR3 has 13 amino acids. Trimming removed 3 bases from V and 6 bases from J, with 12 bases in between. Germline CDR1 reads DFQATT; CDR2 reads SNEGSKA (reference sequence). Here the CDR3 reads CSASGGPRNIQYF. The CDR3 DNA follows: TGCAGTGCTAGTGGAGGACCGAGAAACATTCAGTACTTC.

On this clonotype itself: A read error may produce the germline difference seen at one junction end. The gene calls are TRBV2 and TRBJ2-7; D tentatively reads TRBD1 or TRBD2 (5 bases each). This CDR3 spans 13 amino acids. CDR1 is SNHLY and CDR2 is FYNNEI in the germline V gene. CDR3 bases: TGTGCCAGCAGTGAAAGGGGATCCGGGGAGCTGTACTTC. It yields the protein CASSERGSGELYF.

The sample holds many counts of this clonotype. The chain joins TRBV10-2 to TRBJ2-1; TRBD1 matches 9 bases. Losses at the gene ends were 6 bases for V and 7 bases for J; bases not matched to a gene: 1. The CDR3 runs to 12 residues. Germline V lookup: CDR1 WSHSY, CDR2 SAAADI. CDR3 residues: CASRTGGNEQFF. The CDR3, as DNA: TGCGCCAGCAGGACAGGGGGGAATGAGCAGTTCTTC.

J is TRBJ1-2 and V is TRBV6-6; D perhaps matches TRBD1 (6 bases). CDR3 length: 14 amino acids. Trimming removed 5 bases at V and 4 bases at J, with 14 bases between. Per germline, CDR1 MNHNY and CDR2 SVGAGI (reference sequence). CDR3: CASSNHRAGYGYTF. In DNA form, the CDR3 reads TGTGCCAGCAGTAATCACAGGGCCGGCTATGGCTACACCTTC.

The sample holds many counts of this clonotype. V gene TRBV5-4 combines with J gene TRBJ2-3; tentatively, D is TRBD2 (6 bases). The CDR3 has 13 residues. V lost 7 bases to trimming and J lost 4 bases, with 13 bases between them. Germline V gives CDR1 SGHNT, CDR2 YYREEE (reference sequence). The CDR3 here is CASRPGGSDTQYF. For the CDR3, the DNA is TGTGCCAGCCGGCCAGGAGGGTCAGATACGCAGTATTTT.

This clonotype was seen at least ten times. CDR3 bases: TGTGCCAGCAGCTTTAACAGAGGCTACACCTTC. This sequence encodes CASSFNRGYTF. V gene TRBV5-8 combines with J gene TRBJ1-2; the D is unclear. The V gene lost 2 bases and the J gene lost 8 bases, with 7 bases spanning the gap. Germline loops: CDR1 SGHTS, CDR2 YDEGEE. The CDR3 length is 11 residues.

This clonotype was seen at least ten times. This chain links TRBV20-1 with TRBJ2-7; 8 bases align to TRBD1. CDR3 length: 19 amino acids. Trimming removed 0 bases from V and 0 bases from J; junction bases left unmatched: 16. CDR1 DFQATT and CDR2 SNEGSKA come from the germline V gene (reference sequence). The CDR3 region has the DNA TGCAGTGCTAGAGATAGTTACCCCGGACAGGGAGGTACCTCCTACGAGCAGTACTTC. Encoded protein: CSARDSYPGQGGTSYEQYF.

This clonotype was counted ten times or more. The chain joins TRBV6-5 to TRBJ2-5; D might be TRBD1 or TRBD2, each matching 5 bases. Germline CDR1 and CDR2: MNHEY and SVGAGI. V was cut by 6 bases and J by 5 bases, with 19 bases left in between. The CDR3 consists of 15 residues. Here the CDR3 reads CASSPGLSNRETQYF. In DNA, the CDR3 is TGTGCCAGCAGCCCGGGGCTTTCCAACAGGGAGACCCAGTACTTC.

This clonotype was recorded once. The rearrangement links TRBV29-1 to TRBJ2-7, with D possibly being TRBD1 (6 bases). The length of the CDR3 is 11 residues. Germline assignment: CDR1 SQVTM and CDR2 ANQGSEA. The DNA for the CDR3 is TGCAGATACCAGGGGTCGGGGGAGCAGTACTTC. It specifies CRYQGSGEQYF.

This clonotype was seen repeatedly, ten times or more. V gene TRBV5-1 combines with J gene TRBJ2-2; D gene ambiguous. Trimming shortened V by 4 bases and J by 0 bases, and 7 bases separated the two germline ends. Germline-derived CDR1 and CDR2 are SGHRS and YFSETQ. The CDR3 consists of 14 residues. CDR3 region: CASSRDANTGELFF. The CDR3 nucleotides read TGCGCCAGCAGCCGAGACGCGAACACCGGGGAGCTGTTTTTT.

The J gene is TRBJ2-7, the V gene TRBV5-5; 10 bases fit TRBD1. CDR1 is SGHKS, CDR2 YYEKEE, per germline (reference sequence). Unmatched junction bases numbered 9, after V lost 5 bases and J lost 4 bases. The CDR3 contains 15 residues. CDR3 nucleotide sequence: TGTGCCAGCAGTTCCCGGGACAGGGGCCCTTACGAGCAGTACTTC. Translation: CASSSRDRGPYEQYF.

At least ten counts were recorded for this clonotype. J is TRBJ2-7 and V is TRBV9; TRBD1 matches at 7 bases. In germline, CDR1 is SGDLS, CDR2 YYNGEE. The CDR3 totals 16 residues. V shed 3 bases and J 2 bases; nucleotides not matched to a gene: 11. Here the CDR3 DNA reads TGTGCCAGCAGCGCCCGCCCGGACAGGATGACCTACGAGCAGTACTTC. Protein sequence: CASSARPDRMTYEQYF.

This clonotype has ten or more counts. The chain employs TRBV4-1 and TRBJ1-5; no clear D. Germline CDR1 is MGHRA and CDR2 is YSYEKL. The ends were cut back, 0 bases at V and 3 bases at J, with 9 bases in the middle. The CDR3 is 15 residues long. The CDR3 DNA reads TGCGCCAGCAGCCAAGATCGGGCAGTCAATCAGCCCCAGCATTTT. Its protein product is CASSQDRAVNQPQHF.

This clonotype was counted a single time. A read error may explain this, as a much larger clone is one base away. The V gene is TRBV30, the J gene TRBJ2-3; tentative D call: TRBD1 (5 bases). The CDR3 length is 14 residues. V gave up 5 bases and J gave up 8 bases, with 20 bases separating them. Germline-derived CDR1 and CDR2 are GTSNPN and SVGIG (reference sequence). The CDR3 region has the DNA TGTGCCTGGTCTACAGGTTCGGCTGCAGTTACGCAGTATTTT. Encoded protein: CAWSTGSAAVTQYF.

This clonotype showed up many times. V is TRBV5-4 and J is TRBJ2-1; D perhaps matches TRBD2 (5 bases). The CDR3 has 15 amino acids. With 3 bases removed from V and 4 bases from J, the gap between germline ends came to 14 bases. Germline lookup yields CDR1 SGHNT and CDR2 YYREEE (reference sequence). CDR3 sequence: CASSSPSGIYNEQFF. Here the CDR3 DNA reads TGTGCCAGCAGCTCCCCTTCCGGGATTTACAATGAGCAGTTCTTC.

At least ten counts were recorded for this clonotype. The CDR3 bases are TGCAGTGCTAGAGGCGGTCTGGGGAGGGAGACCCAGTACTTC. Amino acids: CSARGGLGRETQYF. This chain joins TRBV20-1 and TRBJ2-5; D may be TRBD2 (6 bases). V was cut by 1 base and J by 5 bases, with 14 bases left in between. The CDR3 has 14 amino acids. CDR1 is DFQATT, CDR2 SNEGSKA, per germline (reference sequence).